This T cell receptor beta chain was sequenced during a study of chemoradiotherapy in HPV16-positive cancers. Germline V gene sequence: CDR1 SNHLY, CDR2 FYNNEI. The CDR3 totals 12 residues. Trimming left V 8 bases short and J 4 bases short, with 12 bases between. Using immunoSEQ multiplex PCR, the repertoire was profiled, and TCRdb retains in-frame clones only, with some absent. The sample lists about 23,000 clones, 85% to 90% occurring once. Sequenced material: blood, taken from a patient who underwent chemoradiotherapy. The V gene is TRBV2, the J gene TRBJ2-7; D may be TRBD1 or TRBD2 (6 bases each). The sequence derives from a human donor with HPV-associated anogenital cancer. CDR3 region: CASGGGRYEQYF. In DNA, the CDR3 is TGTGCCAGCGGAGGGGGGAGGTACGAGCAGTACTTC. Together with reference TRBV2 and TRBJ2-7, the CDR3 gives the full variable domain: EPEVTQTPSHQVTQMGQEVILRCVPISNHLYFYWYRQILGQKVEFLVSFYNNEISEKSEIFDDQFSVERPDGSNFTLKIRSTKLEDSAMYFCASGGGRYEQYFGPGTRLTVT.